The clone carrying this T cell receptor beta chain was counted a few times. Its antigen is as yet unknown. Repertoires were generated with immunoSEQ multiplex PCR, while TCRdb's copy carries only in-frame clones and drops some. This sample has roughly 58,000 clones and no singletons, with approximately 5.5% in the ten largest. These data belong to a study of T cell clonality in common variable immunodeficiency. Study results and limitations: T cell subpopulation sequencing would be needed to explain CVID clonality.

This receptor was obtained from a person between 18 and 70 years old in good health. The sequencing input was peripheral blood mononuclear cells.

The CDR3 DNA, read in part, is TGCAGTGCTAGTGGGACTGGATACTCCTACGAG. Protein sequence: CSASGTGYSYE. The whole CDR3 reads CSASGTGYSYEQYF. This chain joins TRBV20-1 and TRBJ2-7; TRBD2 is a possible D gene (6 bases). The missing CDR3 end, 3 residues past where the read stops, is filled in from the germline J gene. This CDR3 comprises 14 residues. Germline loops: CDR1 DFQATT, CDR2 SNEGSKA (reference sequence). V shed 3 bases and J shed 0 bases, with 12 bases lying between them.